The 9 T cell receptor beta chains below all came from one sample that was sequenced in a study of spatial heterogeneity in lung cancer. TCRdb re-called the 5' RACE reads with MiXCR, one entry per CDR3 protein. The profile shows over 50,000 distinct CDR3 sequences, roughly 6.6% of them singletons. Specified time point: sample taken at primary tumor resection. Sample: PBMCs, taken at surgery. These receptors came from a female donor with early-stage non-small cell lung cancer.

This clonotype was found many times. The chain links TRBV11-3 to TRBJ2-1; the D gene is possibly TRBD1 (6 bases). Between the trimmed V and J ends, which lost 5 bases and 8 bases, there was a span of 16 bases. This CDR3 contains 14 residues. Looked up from germline, CDR1 is SGHNT and CDR2 is YENEEA. The CDR3 sequence: CASSASRGGDEQFF. In DNA form, the CDR3 reads TGTGCCAGCAGCGCGTCGCGTGGGGGCGATGAGCAGTTCTTC.

Sample share makes this clonotype medium-sized. DNA of the CDR3: TGCAGCGTTCAGTGGGGGGCCGGGGAGCTGTTTTTT. It encodes CSVQWGAGELFF. V and J are TRBV29-1 and TRBJ2-2; possibly TRBD2 for D (6 bases). There are 12 residues in the CDR3. V lost 5 bases and J lost 6, with 10 bases in between. CDR1 and CDR2 (germline): SQVTM, ANQGSEA.

There are a few counts of this clonotype. The rearrangement links TRBV12-3 or TRBV12-4 to TRBJ1-6; D gene ambiguous. The ends were cut back, 5 bases at V and 13 bases at J, with 15 bases in the middle. The CDR3 is made up of 13 amino acids. The CDR3 sequence: CASSPTTRRPLHF. For the CDR3, the DNA is TGTGCCAGCAGTCCGACGACCCGACGCCCCCTCCACTTT.

This clonotype was found many times. V gene TRBV29-1 combines with J gene TRBJ2-1; 8 bases are a match to TRBD2. The V and J ends lost 3 bases and 6 bases, in that order; junction bases with no gene match: 4. This CDR3 region has 13 residues. CDR1 and CDR2 (germline): SQVTM, ANQGSEA. The CDR3 nucleotides are TGCAGCGTTGAGCGGGGGGCCCTCAATGAGCAGTTCTTC. Residues: CSVERGALNEQFF.

A note on this clonotype: This may be a read error, as it is one base from a much larger clone. The chain uses TRBV3-1 and TRBJ1-2, with TRBD1 matching 8 bases. Germline trimming cut 0 bases from V and 3 bases from J; bases unmatched to any gene: 6. CDR3 length: 16 amino acids. Germline values: CDR1 LGHDT, CDR2 YNNKEL (reference sequence). The CDR3 DNA reads TGTGCCAGCAGCCAAGAATCGACAGGGGTAGACTATGGCTACACCTTC. Translating gives CASSQESTGVDYGYTF.

This clonotype was seen at least ten times. The chain is built from TRBV3-1 and TRBJ1-5; possibly TRBD1 for D (5 bases). CDR1 and CDR2 from the germline V gene are LGHDT and YNNKEL (reference sequence). The CDR3 is made up of 14 amino acids. The ends were cut back, 2 bases at V and 2 bases at J, with 7 bases in the middle. CDR3 coding DNA: TGTGCCAGCAGCCAACAGGGAGGCAATCAGCCCCAGCATTTT. This encodes CASSQQGGNQPQHF.

The chain has TRBV18 and TRBJ2-3; 8 nucleotides line up with TRBD1. CDR1 is KGHSH and CDR2 is LQKENI in the germline V gene. This CDR3 has 15 amino acids. Germline trimming cut 3 bases from V and 3 bases from J; bases unmatched to any gene: 5. Here the CDR3 reads CASSPQGASTDTQYF. CDR3 coding DNA: TGTGCCAGCTCACCCCAGGGGGCGTCGACAGATACGCAGTATTTT.

The table lists this clonotype with many counts. V usage is TRBV7-9 and J usage is TRBJ1-2; 8 bases are shared with TRBD1. This CDR3 spans 14 amino acids. Per the germline V gene, CDR1 is SEHNR and CDR2 is FQNEAQ (reference sequence). V gave up 4 bases and J gave up 4 bases; unmatched junction bases: 5. In nucleotides, the CDR3 is TGTGCCAGCAGCTCGGACAGGGAATCCTATGGCTACACCTTC. Translated: CASSSDRESYGYTF.

This clonotype occurred many times. V usage is TRBV7-3 and J usage is TRBJ1-6; no definite D call. CDR3 length: 13 residues. Trimming took off 3 bases at V and 8 bases at J, with 8 bases between the two ends. Germline CDR1 SGHTA, CDR2 FQGTGA. The CDR3, as DNA: TGTGCCAGCAGCTTTCAACGCGATTCACCCCTCCACTTT. Its translation: CASSFQRDSPLHF.